This is a list of T cell receptor beta chains from one sample in a study of technical replicates of blood from four donors. Profiled with immunoSEQ multiplex PCR; TCRdb holds only in-frame clones, not every one. The sample contains about 73,000 clones, about 92% of which appear only once. Sequencing was done on a sample of T cells isolated from PBMCs. These receptors were obtained from a human donor in good health. Each CDR3 is given with its conserved first and last residue. A D gene is named only where the DNA matches it firmly. Rows give clone size only sometimes, using once, few, many, or a class for an expanded clone.

size	D	V	J	DNA	CDR3
once	NA	TRBV5-6	TRBJ1-2	TGTGCCAGCAGCTCTCCCGGACACGGAGATGGCTACACCTTC	CASSSPGHGDGYTF
NA	TRBD1	TRBV2	TRBJ1-2	TGTGCCAGCCTGGAGGGACAGAACTATGGCTACACCTTC	CASLEGQNYGYTF
NA	TRBD2	TRBV9	TRBJ2-5	TGTGCCAGCAGTCTCGGACTAGTGGGGAAGCAGTACTTC	CASSLGLVGKQYF
NA	NA	TRBV20-1	TRBJ2-7	TGCAGTGCTATACAGGGTTACGAGCAGTACTTC	CSAIQGYEQYF
NA	NA	TRBV1	TRBJ2-7	TGCACCAGCAGCCTAATAGCTTCCGTTTCTAGCGGAGGCTCCGAGCAGTACTTC	CTSSLIASVSSGGSEQYF
NA	NA	TRBV29-1	TRBJ2-4	TGCAGCGTTGTGGCCCTAGCCAAAAACATTCAGTACTTC	CSVVALAKNIQYF
NA	NA	TRBV11-1	TRBJ2-2	TGTGCCAGCAGGAATAGTCCAGCGGCGGGGCCGGGCACCGGGGAGCTGTTTTTT	CASRNSPAAGPGTGELFF
NA	NA	TRBV5-8	TRBJ1-2	TGTGCCAGCAGCTTACAGGTGCCTCTCTATGGCTACACCTTC	CASSLQVPLYGYTF
NA	TRBD2	TRBV25-1	TRBJ2-3	TGTGCCAGCAGTGACTCGGTACTAGCGGGGCACTCGGCGGATACGCAGTATTTT	CASSDSVLAGHSADTQYF
NA	NA	TRBV2	TRBJ2-7	TGTGCCAGCAGCTACAGTTACGAGCAGTACTTC	CASSYSYEQYF
NA	TRBD2	TRBV11-3	TRBJ2-5	TGTGCCAGCAGTGCTAGCGGGGGGGCCGCAGAGACCCAGTACTTC	CASSASGGAAETQYF
NA	TRBD2	TRBV28	TRBJ2-1	TGTGCCAGCACCCCCACCACCCGGACTAGCGGGGCTTCATGGGTGCAGTTCTTC	CASTPTTRTSGASWVQFF
NA	NA	TRBV27	TRBJ1-2	TGTGCCAGCAGTTTATCCACGGGGGTCGGGGCCCCCTATGGCTACACCTTC	CASSLSTGVGAPYGYTF
NA	NA	TRBV7-9	TRBJ1-4	TGTGCCAGCAGCGCCGGGGGGCCAGGGGATGCAACTAATGAAAAACTGTTTTTT	CASSAGGPGDATNEKLFF
NA	NA	TRBV21-1	TRBJ1-4	TGTGCCAGCAGCAAAGGCGTAGCGGGTAAACTGTTTTTT	CASSKGVAGKLFF
NA	NA	TRBV13	TRBJ2-7	TGTGCCAGCAGCTTAGGCCTTTACGAGCAGTACTTC	CASSLGLYEQYF
NA	NA	TRBV5-1	TRBJ2-7	TGCGCCAGCAGCTTGACGGCTAGCGCACCCTACGAGCAGTACTTC	CASSLTASAPYEQYF
NA	NA	TRBV27	TRBJ2-5	TGTGCCAGCAGTCCCCTCGGAGAGACCCAGTACTTC	CASSPLGETQYF
NA	TRBD2	TRBV29-1	TRBJ2-3	TGCAGCGTTGTTTCGGGAGGGCCGCCAGATACGCAGTATTTT	CSVVSGGPPDTQYF
NA	NA	TRBV6-5	TRBJ1-2	TGTGCCAGCTGGGGGCGGATCTATGGCTACACCTTC	CASWGRIYGYTF
few	TRBD2	TRBV18	TRBJ2-1	TGTGCCAGCTCACCACCGGGGCGGGGGGGGAACTACAATGAGCAGTTCTTC	CASSPPGRGGNYNEQFF
once	TRBD2	TRBV27	TRBJ2-2	TGTGCCAGCAGTTCTCTCAAAGGGCTAGCGGGAGGAGGAGGGAGCGAGCTGTTTTTT	CASSSLKGLAGGGGSELFF
NA	TRBD2	TRBV5-5	TRBJ2-5	TGTGCCAGCAGCTTTTTTGCGGGGGATAGCCAAGAGACCCAGTACTTC	CASSFFAGDSQETQYF
NA	NA	TRBV2	TRBJ1-4	TGTGCCAGCAGTACCCAGGGAACTGGTGAAAAACTGTTTTTT	CASSTQGTGEKLFF
once	TRBD1	TRBV25-1	TRBJ2-1	TGTGCCAGCAGTAAGTACAGGGGTTCCTACAATGAGCAGTTCTTC	CASSKYRGSYNEQFF
NA	NA	TRBV19	TRBJ2-7	TGTGCCAGTAGTACAACTCCTACCTACGAGCAGTACTTC	CASSTTPTYEQYF
NA	NA	TRBV19	TRBJ1-2	TGTGCCAGTAGTATTCGGTCTATCGATGGCTACACCTTC	CASSIRSIDGYTF